This T cell receptor (beta chain) was recovered during a study of blood T cell repertoires in COVID-19. Here immunoSEQ multiplex PCR was the method, and the copy in TCRdb shows in-frame clones only, minus some. In the table there are approximately 300,000 clones, around 87% of which are singletons. V lost 5 bases to trimming and J lost 4 bases; unmatched junction nucleotides: 3. This CDR3 region has 13 residues. Per the germline V gene, CDR1 is SGHVS and CDR2 is FQNEAQ. The sequence was collected from a woman aged 30 to 39 who had recovered from COVID-19. Sequencing was carried out using PBMCs or T cells enriched from blood (not recorded which). This chain links TRBV7-8 with TRBJ2-3; 7 positions match TRBD2. CDR3 protein: CASSLRGADTQYF. The CDR3 coding sequence is TGTGCCAGCAGCCTTCGGGGGGCAGATACGCAGTATTTT.